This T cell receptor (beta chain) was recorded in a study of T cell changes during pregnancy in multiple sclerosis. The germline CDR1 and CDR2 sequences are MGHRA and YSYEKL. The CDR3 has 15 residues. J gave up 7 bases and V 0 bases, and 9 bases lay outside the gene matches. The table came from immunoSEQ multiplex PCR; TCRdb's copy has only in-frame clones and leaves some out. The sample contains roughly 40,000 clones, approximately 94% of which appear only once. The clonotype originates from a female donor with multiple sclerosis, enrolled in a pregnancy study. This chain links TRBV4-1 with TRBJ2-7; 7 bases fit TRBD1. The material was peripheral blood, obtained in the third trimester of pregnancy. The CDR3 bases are TGCGCCAGCAGCCAAGATAGGGGGCAACGTGGGGAGCAGTACTTC. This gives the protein CASSQDRGQRGEQYF.